These T cell receptor beta chains were read from a single sample in a study of cytomegalovirus exposure and HLA in healthy donors. Assay used: immunoSEQ multiplex PCR; TCRdb lists only in-frame clones, some missing. This sample has 90,000 to 120,000 clones, with around three quarters found just once. Input material: PBMCs. These TCRs come from a male donor in good health and CMV-seronegative. Both conserved end residues are part of each CDR3. The order of the fields is CDR3 protein, CDR3 DNA, clone size, V gene, D gene, J gene. D genes are given only for firm matches. A clone size is listed for some rows: how often the clone was seen (once, few, many), or a class if it is expanded.

CASSLGGSDTQYF TGTGCCAGCAGCTTAGGCGGATCAGATACGCAGTATTTT - TRBV7-2 - TRBJ2-3
CASSPGLLAGVPNEQFF TGTGCCAGCAGTCCGGGGCTACTAGCGGGAGTTCCCAATGAGCAGTTCTTC - TRBV2 TRBD2 TRBJ2-1
CASRSPVSGNTIYF TGTGCCAGCAGGTCACCGGTCTCTGGAAACACCATATATTTT - TRBV6-5 - TRBJ1-3
CASSDRVNEQYF TGTGCCAGCTCGGACAGGGTGAACGAGCAGTACTTC - TRBV27 TRBD1 TRBJ2-7
CAWSDLPGTGRPYEQYF TGTGCCTGGAGCGACCTTCCCGGGACAGGACGTCCCTACGAGCAGTACTTC - TRBV30 TRBD1 TRBJ2-7
CASSYSGSTYNEQFF TGTGCCAGCAGCTATAGCGGGAGCACCTACAATGAGCAGTTCTTC - TRBV7-9 TRBD2 TRBJ2-1
CASSLVQGLAGAEQYF TGTGCCAGCAGCTTAGTCCAGGGACTGGCCGGTGCCGAGCAGTACTTC - TRBV7-6 - TRBJ2-7
CASSQSGSGPEQYF TGCGCCAGCAGTCAGAGTGGGAGCGGCCCCGAGCAGTACTTC - TRBV5-1 - TRBJ2-7
CASSLTSGTENLAKNIQYF TGTGCCAGCAGTTTAACTAGCGGGACCGAAAATTTAGCCAAAAACATTCAGTACTTC - TRBV27 TRBD2 TRBJ2-4
CSVTTGNQPQHF TGCAGCGTGACGACAGGGAATCAGCCCCAGCATTTT - TRBV29-1 TRBD1 TRBJ1-5
CASLLAYQETQYF TGTGCCAGTTTACTAGCGTACCAAGAGACCCAGTACTTC - TRBV6-1 TRBD2 TRBJ2-5
CASRDRVGPYEQYF TGTGCCAGCAGGGACAGGGTGGGCCCCTACGAGCAGTACTTC - TRBV2 TRBD1 TRBJ2-7
CASRKAGITGELFF TGTGCCAGCAGGAAAGCGGGAATAACCGGGGAGCTGTTTTTT - TRBV7-6 TRBD2 TRBJ2-2
CASSQDWLGHSYEQYF TGCGCCAGCAGCCAAGATTGGTTGGGACACTCCTACGAGCAGTACTTC - TRBV4-1 - TRBJ2-7
CASSGNPTSGTHNEQFF TGTGCCAGCAGTGGCAACCCGACTAGCGGGACACACAATGAGCAGTTCTTC - TRBV6-1 TRBD2 TRBJ2-1
CASSLVRGSEQFF TGCGCCAGCAGCTTGGTGCGGGGCAGTGAGCAGTTCTTC - TRBV5-1 - TRBJ2-1
CSVGQGREKLFF TGCAGCGTTGGACAGGGGCGTGAAAAACTGTTTTTT - TRBV29-1 TRBD1 TRBJ1-4
CASSYRDSYGYTF TGTGCCAGCAGTTACCGGGACAGCTATGGCTACACCTTC - TRBV6-5 TRBD1 TRBJ1-2
CASSLSPGIGADTQYF TGCGCCAGCAGCTTGAGTCCGGGAATAGGAGCAGATACGCAGTATTTT - TRBV5-1 - TRBJ2-3
CASRWTGAKTGELFF TGTGCCAGCAGGTGGACAGGGGCTAAGACCGGGGAGCTGTTTTTT - TRBV25-1 TRBD1 TRBJ2-2
CSAFQWETQYF TGCAGTGCTTTCCAGTGGGAGACCCAGTACTTC - TRBV20-1 - TRBJ2-5
CASSQSKVQTDTQYF TGCGCCAGCAGTCAATCGAAGGTACAGACAGATACGCAGTATTTT - TRBV23-1 - TRBJ2-3
CASSLVLTGVETQYF TGTGCCAGCAGCTTGGTCCTAACGGGAGTTGAGACCCAGTACTTC - TRBV5-5 - TRBJ2-5
CASSSDRNQPQHF TGTGCCAGCAGTTCCGACAGGAATCAGCCCCAGCATTTT once TRBV28 - TRBJ1-5
CASRDQAGPSYEQYF TGTGCCAGCAGGGATCAAGCGGGGCCCTCCTACGAGCAGTACTTC once TRBV6-1 TRBD2 TRBJ2-7
CASRTTGSTTNQPQHF TGTGCCAGTAGGACTACAGGGAGTACGACCAATCAGCCCCAGCATTTT - TRBV19 - TRBJ1-5
CASSFGQGTDTQYF TGCGCCAGCAGCTTTGGGCAGGGCACAGATACGCAGTATTTT - TRBV5-1 - TRBJ2-3
CASSAASGRAYEQYF TGTGCCAGTAGTGCGGCTAGCGGGAGAGCCTACGAGCAGTACTTC - TRBV19 TRBD2 TRBJ2-7
CASGLVNRGAEAFF TGTGCTAGTGGTTTGGTGAATCGCGGGGCTGAAGCTTTCTTT - TRBV12-5 - TRBJ1-1